This is a list of T cell receptor beta chains from one sample in a study of T cell repertoires in aging, cancer and after chemotherapy. TCRdb called the multiplex PCR reads again in MiXCR, with one record for every CDR3 protein. The table lists approximately 13,000 distinct CDR3 sequences, around 21% of them singletons. Sequenced: blood. These TCRs come from a human donor in good health. CDR3s include the opening cysteine and the closing phenylalanine or tryptophan. A D gene is named only where the DNA matches it firmly. Part of the rows lack a size; the others show once, few, many or a class for expanded clones.

CDR3 DNA | CDR3 protein | V gene | clone size | J gene | CDR3 length | D gene
TGCAGTGCTGGGGGACAGGGGGCGAGGGAGCAGTACTTC | CSAGGQGAREQYF | TRBV20-1 | medium-sized | TRBJ2-7 | 13 | TRBD1
TGTGCCAGCAGAGGACAGGGAAGCTATGGCTACACCTTC | CASRGQGSYGYTF | TRBV11-2 | . | TRBJ1-2 | 13 | TRBD1
TGCGCCAGCAGCCAAGCTCCGGGACTAGCGGGGCCAGATACGCAGTATTTT | CASSQAPGLAGPDTQYF | TRBV4-3 | . | TRBJ2-3 | 17 | TRBD2
TGTGCCAGCAGGTGGACAGGGGGCGCGAGGGAGACCCAGTACTTC | CASRWTGGARETQYF | TRBV6-4 | . | TRBJ2-5 | 15 | TRBD1
TGCAGCGGGCGAGGGAGCGTGAACACTGAAGCTTTCTTT | CSGRGSVNTEAFF | TRBV29-1 | medium-sized | TRBJ1-1 | 13 | .
TGTGCCAGCAGGAGAATCGGTTTAGCCAAAAACATTCAGTACTTC | CASRRIGLAKNIQYF | TRBV6-2/TRBV6-3 | . | TRBJ2-4 | 15 | .
TGTGCCAGCAGCTTCGGGTGGGCCAGGCGGACCGGGGAGCTGTTTTTT | CASSFGWARRTGELFF | TRBV5-6 | many | TRBJ2-2 | 16 | .
TGTGCCAGCAGTTTGGTGACAGGGATGTCAACTAATGAAAAACTGTTTTTT | CASSLVTGMSTNEKLFF | TRBV12-3/TRBV12-4 | few | TRBJ1-4 | 17 | TRBD1
TGTGCCAGCAGCCCTACCCGGGTTTATGGCTACACCTTC | CASSPTRVYGYTF | TRBV7-6 | many | TRBJ1-2 | 13 | .
TGTGCCAGCAGCTTGAGCCCCCTATCAGGGAAGTCCATCACAGATACGCAGTATTTT | CASSLSPLSGKSITDTQYF | TRBV12-3/TRBV12-4 | many | TRBJ2-3 | 19 | .
TGTGCCAGCAGTGAAGCAAGGACAGGGGCTGGCTACACCTTC | CASSEARTGAGYTF | TRBV12-3/TRBV12-4 | . | TRBJ1-2 | 14 | TRBD1
TGTGCCTGGAGTGGGTCAGGGAGGACCTATAATTCACCCCTCCACTTT | CAWSGSGRTYNSPLHF | TRBV30 | many | TRBJ1-6 | 16 | .
TGTGCCAGCAGTACTATAGCCGATAGCAATCAGCCCCAGCATTTT | CASSTIADSNQPQHF | TRBV7-2 | . | TRBJ1-5 | 15 | .
TGCGCCAGCAGCCGACACGGGACAGACCAAGGTTCACCCCTCCACTTT | CASSRHGTDQGSPLHF | TRBV5-1 | . | TRBJ1-6 | 16 | TRBD1
TGTGCCAGCATCCCCGGGACAGCCAAAAACATTCAGTACTTC | CASIPGTAKNIQYF | TRBV6-4 | once | TRBJ2-4 | 14 | .
TGTGCCAGCAGCTTGTGGGGACTTAATCAGCCCCAGCATTTT | CASSLWGLNQPQHF | TRBV5-4 | . | TRBJ1-5 | 14 | .
TGCGCCAGCAGCCAAGAGGGTTTTGCTAGCGGGGTGGAGACCCAGTACTTC | CASSQEGFASGVETQYF | TRBV4-1 | . | TRBJ2-5 | 17 | TRBD2
TGTGCCAGCAGTGAAGAGGCAGGGGTCAATGAGCAGTTCTTC | CASSEEAGVNEQFF | TRBV6-1 | few | TRBJ2-1 | 14 | .
TGTGCCAGCAGCCTCGCGACCTACGAGCAGTACTTC | CASSLATYEQYF | TRBV11-1 | medium-sized | TRBJ2-7 | 12 | .
TGTGCCAGCAGTCAGCCCCAGACTAGCGGTCTCACAGATACGCAGTATTTT | CASSQPQTSGLTDTQYF | TRBV12-3/TRBV12-4 | . | TRBJ2-3 | 17 | TRBD2
TGTGCCAGCAGCTCCCCTTTTGCAGACGGCTACACCTTC | CASSSPFADGYTF | TRBV5-4 | few | TRBJ1-2 | 13 | .
TGTGCCAGCAGTCGGGACGCCCCCTATGGCTACACCTTC | CASSRDAPYGYTF | TRBV12-3/TRBV12-4 | medium-sized | TRBJ1-2 | 13 | .
TGTGCCAGCAGTTACTCAGGCTCTGGGGCCAACGTCCTGACTTTC | CASSYSGSGANVLTF | TRBV6-2/TRBV6-3 | medium-sized | TRBJ2-6 | 15 | .
TGTGCCAGCAGTTATGGTCTAGCGGAAGAGACCCAGTACTTC | CASSYGLAEETQYF | TRBV6-6 | . | TRBJ2-5 | 14 | TRBD2
TGCAGTGCTAGAGATCTTGAGACTGCAAACAGCACAGATACGCAGTATTTT | CSARDLETANSTDTQYF | TRBV20-1 | . | TRBJ2-3 | 17 | .
TGTGCCTGGAGTGTACTGGGTAACGAGCAGTACTTC | CAWSVLGNEQYF | TRBV30 | medium-sized | TRBJ2-7 | 12 | .
TGTGCCAGCAGCTTAGTTGAGACCCAGTACTTC | CASSLVETQYF | TRBV7-2 | . | TRBJ2-5 | 11 | .
TGCGCCAGCAGCTTGAGTTGGGGTCCTGAAGCTTTCTTT | CASSLSWGPEAFF | TRBV5-1 | medium-sized | TRBJ1-1 | 13 | .
TGTGCCAGCAGTGAAGAGGGGCAGGGAGGGACTGAAGCTTTCTTT | CASSEEGQGGTEAFF | TRBV6-1 | . | TRBJ1-1 | 15 | .
TGTGCCAGCAGGCGAGGGGTAGATACGCAGTATTTT | CASRRGVDTQYF | TRBV12-3/TRBV12-4 | many | TRBJ2-3 | 12 | .
TGCGCCAGCAGCTCGGACAGTGGATCTTCTGGAAACACCATATATTTT | CASSSDSGSSGNTIYF | TRBV5-1 | many | TRBJ1-3 | 16 | .
TGTGCCAGTAGTCCTTCCAGGGGGGCCTATGGCTACACCTTC | CASSPSRGAYGYTF | TRBV19 | medium-sized | TRBJ1-2 | 14 | TRBD1
TGTGCCAGCAGCGCGCAACAGGGGGCGGGTTGGGGCTACACCTTC | CASSAQQGAGWGYTF | TRBV7-9 | . | TRBJ1-2 | 15 | TRBD1
TGCAGTGCTAGAGATCCCCGGGGAAATCAGCCCCAGCATTTT | CSARDPRGNQPQHF | TRBV20-1 | . | TRBJ1-5 | 14 | .
TGTGCCAGCAGCCCCGTTATTTTTAAGAGGCCAGGGGGCTATGGCTACACCTTC | CASSPVIFKRPGGYGYTF | TRBV4-2 | few | TRBJ1-2 | 18 | TRBD1
TGTGCCAGCAGTTCCCGTGGCGGACAGCCCCAGCATTTT | CASSSRGGQPQHF | TRBV27 | many | TRBJ1-5 | 13 | .
TGTGCCAGCAGCTCGGGGCGGGGGCAGTACGAGCAGTACTTC | CASSSGRGQYEQYF | TRBV11-2 | . | TRBJ2-7 | 14 | .
TGCAGTGCTAGGAGGGGATACGGGGAGCTGTTTTTT | CSARRGYGELFF | TRBV20-1 | many | TRBJ2-2 | 12 | .
TGCAGTGCTGGGGGACCCGCCCAGGCCTACAATGAGCAGTTCTTC | CSAGGPAQAYNEQFF | TRBV20-1 | few | TRBJ2-1 | 15 | .
TGTGCCTGGACAACGACAGGGGGATATGGCTACACCTTC | CAWTTTGGYGYTF | TRBV30 | medium-sized | TRBJ1-2 | 13 | TRBD1
TGTGCCAGCAGCCCAGCCGGGAGCAGACTCTACGAGCAGTACTTC | CASSPAGSRLYEQYF | TRBV5-4 | . | TRBJ2-7 | 15 | .
TGCGCCAGCAGCCAAGAACGGGGGGCTGGAGATACGCAGTATTTT | CASSQERGAGDTQYF | TRBV4-3 | . | TRBJ2-3 | 15 | .